A selection of T cell receptor beta chains follows, all from one sample in a study of blood T cell repertoires in COVID-19. The table came from immunoSEQ multiplex PCR; TCRdb's copy has only in-frame clones and leaves some out. The sample records about 220,000 clones, 80% being singletons. Sequencing was carried out using peripheral blood. Every receptor here comes from a human donor in a cohort sampled during active COVID-19. Each CDR3 is given with its conserved first and last residue. The D gene is left open where the match is weak. Clone size is not always given. Where it is, it says once, few, many or a class for expanded clones.

J gene | D gene | clone size | V gene | CDR3 protein | CDR3 DNA
TRBJ1-1 | . | . | TRBV27 | CASSLSDFTNTEAFF | TGTGCCAGCAGCCTGTCCGACTTTACGAACACTGAAGCTTTCTTT
TRBJ2-7 | . | . | TRBV29-1 | CSVENTYEQYF | TGCAGCGTTGAAAACACCTACGAGCAGTACTTC
TRBJ2-7 | . | . | TRBV27 | CASSLLSSEVDEQYF | TGTGCCAGCAGTTTACTATCTAGTGAAGTTGACGAGCAGTACTTC
TRBJ2-7 | . | . | TRBV9 | CASSVEGSVTNEQYF | TGTGCCAGCAGCGTAGAAGGTAGCGTGACGAACGAGCAGTACTTC
TRBJ2-3 | . | many | TRBV27 | CASSERSSWDTQYF | TGTGCCAGCAGTGAGCGGTCTAGTTGGGATACGCAGTATTTT
TRBJ2-7 | TRBD2 | . | TRBV7-8 | CASRQTSGGVYEQYF | TGTGCCAGCAGACAAACTAGCGGGGGTGTCTACGAGCAGTACTTC
TRBJ2-3 | TRBD2 | once | TRBV19 | CASSRTSPDTQYF | TGTGCCAGTAGTCGGACTAGCCCAGATACGCAGTATTTT
TRBJ2-4 | TRBD1 | . | TRBV4-2 | CASSQETGGSGRDIQYF | TGTGCCAGCAGCCAGGAGACAGGGGGCTCAGGGAGGGACATTCAGTACTTC
TRBJ1-5 | . | few | TRBV3-1/TRBV3-2 | CASSHATGSNQPQHF | TGTGCCAGCAGCCACGCTACAGGGAGCAATCAGCCCCAGCATTTT
TRBJ1-4 | . | . | TRBV21-1 | CASSRAQATNEKLFF | TGTGCCAGCAGCAGGGCCCAGGCAACTAATGAAAAACTGTTTTTT
TRBJ2-5 | . | . | TRBV20-1 | CSASIPPRQGGETQYF | TGCAGTGCTAGTATCCCCCCCAGACAGGGAGGAGAGACCCAGTACTTC
TRBJ2-1 | TRBD2 | . | TRBV28 | CASSLTHRTSGSYNEQFF | TGTGCCAGCAGTTTAACACACCGGACTAGCGGGAGTTATAATGAGCAGTTCTTC
TRBJ2-1 | . | . | TRBV7-9 | CASSTIRRGAYNEQFF | TGTGCCAGCAGCACAATCCGACGGGGGGCGTACAATGAGCAGTTCTTC
TRBJ2-3 | TRBD2 | . | TRBV18 | CASSGRVAGTTTDTQYF | TGTGCCAGCTCAGGAAGGGTAGCGGGTACCACCACAGATACGCAGTATTTT
TRBJ1-4 | . | once | TRBV3-1/TRBV3-2 | CASSQDVGPTNEKLFF | TGTGCCAGCAGCCAAGATGTGGGGCCCACTAATGAAAAACTGTTTTTT
TRBJ2-7 | TRBD1 | once | TRBV19 | CASSKGTGASYEQYF | TGTGCCAGTAGTAAAGGGACAGGGGCCTCCTACGAGCAGTACTTC
TRBJ2-7 | TRBD2 | . | TRBV20-1 | CSASWGGQYF | TGCAGTGCTAGCTGGGGGGGGCAGTACTTC
TRBJ1-3 | . | . | TRBV7-9 | CASSLGQASGNTIYF | TGTGCCAGCAGCTTAGGGCAGGCCTCTGGAAACACCATATATTTT
TRBJ1-5 | . | . | TRBV6-6 | CASGEENQPQHF | TGTGCCAGCGGAGAGGAGAATCAGCCCCAGCATTTT
TRBJ2-7 | . | . | TRBV20-1 | CSARGGAEQYF | TGCAGTGCTAGGGGGGGGGCCGAGCAGTACTTC
TRBJ1-2 | TRBD1 | . | TRBV24-1 | CATSDRTGKGYTF | TGTGCCACCAGTGACCGGACAGGGAAGGGCTACACCTTC
TRBJ2-7 | . | . | TRBV30 | CAWSVRLPEQYF | TGTGCCTGGAGTGTACGCCTACCCGAGCAGTACTTC
TRBJ1-1 | . | . | TRBV6-5 | CASSYGGTEAFF | TGTGCCAGCAGTTACGGGGGCACGGAAGCTTTCTTT
TRBJ1-2 | TRBD1 | once | TRBV10-3 | CATQQGANYGYTF | TGTGCGACCCAACAGGGGGCTAACTATGGCTACACCTTC
TRBJ2-1 | . | . | TRBV9 | CASSVVSGTLQFF | TGTGCCAGCAGCGTAGTCTCTGGGACTCTCCAGTTCTTC
TRBJ1-4 | TRBD1 | . | TRBV28 | CASSSLRDRGREKLFF | TGTGCCAGCAGTTCGCTCCGAGACAGGGGGCGTGAAAAACTGTTTTTT
TRBJ1-6 | TRBD1 | . | TRBV18 | CASSPVGTANSPLHF | TGTGCCAGCTCACCAGTCGGGACAGCCAATTCACCCCTCCACTTT
TRBJ2-1 | TRBD2 | . | TRBV7-6 | CASSPTSGRYNEQFF | TGTGCCAGCAGCCCCACTAGCGGGAGGTACAATGAGCAGTTCTTC
TRBJ2-7 | TRBD2 | . | TRBV19 | CASSPGLVAREQYF | TGTGCCAGTAGCCCGGGACTAGTAGCGAGGGAGCAGTACTTC
TRBJ1-2 | TRBD1 | . | TRBV24-1 | CATRRTGGFGYTF | TGTGCCACCAGAAGGACAGGGGGTTTTGGCTACACCTTC
TRBJ2-5 | TRBD2 | few | TRBV6-4 | CASSPGLAGGETQYF | TGTGCCAGCAGCCCGGGACTAGCGGGAGGAGAGACCCAGTACTTC
TRBJ2-1 | . | . | TRBV21-1 | CASSKAPLAGGPYEQFF | TGTGCCAGCAGCAAAGCACCTTTAGCGGGAGGGCCTTATGAGCAGTTCTTC
TRBJ2-7 | TRBD1 | . | TRBV28 | CASSLSGTGYYEQYF | TGTGCCAGCAGTCTCTCCGGGACAGGGTATTACGAGCAGTACTTC
TRBJ2-5 | . | . | TRBV5-5 | CASSARDSPKGTQYF | TGTGCCAGCAGCGCAAGGGACTCCCCGAAGGGGACCCAGTACTTC
TRBJ1-1 | . | . | TRBV28 | CASIRQGSTEAFF | TGTGCCAGCATCCGGCAGGGTAGCACTGAAGCTTTCTTT
TRBJ1-1 | . | . | TRBV6-4 | CARTTPPRTFF | TGTGCCAGAACCACCCCCCCGCGAACTTTCTTT
TRBJ2-5 | . | few | TRBV5-1 | CASSFTPTGGRETQYF | TGCGCCAGCAGCTTTACCCCGACAGGCGGGAGAGAGACCCAGTACTTC
TRBJ2-7 | TRBD2 | once | TRBV3-1/TRBV3-2 | CASSQEGSGGSYEQYF | TGTGCCAGCAGCCAAGAGGGTAGCGGGGGCTCCTACGAGCAGTACTTC
TRBJ1-4 | . | . | TRBV2 | CASSIIVEKLFF | TGTGCCAGCAGTATTATAGTTGAAAAACTGTTTTTT
TRBJ1-5 | . | . | TRBV28 | CASSFRGSYQPQHF | TGTGCCAGCAGTTTTAGAGGGAGTTATCAGCCCCAGCATTTT
TRBJ2-7 | TRBD1 | . | TRBV5-6 | CASRFSDRGRHEQYF | TGTGCCAGCAGGTTTAGCGACAGGGGGCGGCACGAGCAGTACTTC
TRBJ1-5 | TRBD1 | . | TRBV19 | CASSMEGQGYQPQHF | TGTGCCAGTAGTATGGAAGGACAGGGGTATCAGCCCCAGCATTTT
TRBJ1-1 | . | many | TRBV19 | CASSIGEVNTEAFF | TGTGCCAGTAGTATAGGAGAGGTGAACACTGAAGCTTTCTTT
TRBJ2-7 | TRBD1 | few | TRBV18 | CASSIGTGSAYEQYF | TGTGCCAGCTCAATAGGGACAGGTTCGGCCTACGAGCAGTACTTC
TRBJ1-6 | TRBD1 | . | TRBV6-5 | CASKSTGNNSPLHF | TGTGCCAGCAAATCGACAGGGAATAATTCACCCCTCCACTTT
TRBJ2-5 | TRBD2 | . | TRBV19 | CASSTAPGTSGLETQYF | TGTGCCAGTAGTACCGCTCCCGGGACTAGCGGCCTAGAGACCCAGTACTTC
TRBJ1-2 | . | . | TRBV11-2 | CASSLYPPAAGYTF | TGTGCCAGCAGCTTATATCCCCCGGCGGCAGGCTACACCTTC
TRBJ2-5 | . | . | TRBV27 | CASSLGGWGETQYF | TGTGCCAGCAGTTTAGGAGGGTGGGGAGAGACCCAGTACTTC
TRBJ1-5 | TRBD1 | . | TRBV15 | CATSIPGGQPQHF | TGTGCCACCAGCATCCCAGGGGGCCAGCCCCAGCATTTT
TRBJ2-7 | . | . | TRBV6-2/TRBV6-3 | CASSYSPLRRDISYEQYF | TGTGCCAGCAGTTACTCCCCACTTCGCCGGGACATCTCCTACGAGCAGTACTTC
TRBJ2-5 | TRBD2 | . | TRBV5-6 | CASSIRGSGNLQETQYF | TGTGCCAGCAGCATTCGTGGTAGCGGGAACCTCCAAGAGACCCAGTACTTC
TRBJ1-2 | TRBD1 | . | TRBV19 | CASSRGRNRGFYGYTF | TGTGCCAGTAGTCGGGGGCGAAACAGGGGATTCTATGGCTACACCTTC
TRBJ1-1 | . | . | TRBV24-1 | CATSEGMNTEAFF | TGTGCCACCAGTGAGGGCATGAACACTGAAGCTTTCTTT
TRBJ2-7 | TRBD2 | . | TRBV20-1 | CSASGTSGTNSYEQYF | TGCAGTGCTAGTGGGACTAGCGGGACCAACTCCTACGAGCAGTACTTC